This T cell receptor (beta chain) is from a study of siplizumab effects on memory and regulatory T cells. Study outcomes and limitations: Poor capture below about 10^-5 frequency left most alloreactive clones unmapped to unstimulated subsets. It seemed that naive T cells were more diverse than memory cells and were major contributors to the alloresponse. With siplizumab, mappable alloreactive CD4+ clones averaged roughly 72% Treg-derived, versus roughly 25% in controls. Siplizumab led to significantly less abundant alloreactive sequences that could be traced back to unstimulated CD4+ memory cells.

Data came from immunoSEQ multiplex PCR; TCRdb stores just in-frame clones and leaves some out. The data contain about 87,000 clones, 80% to 90% of them seen just once; the ten biggest clones take up roughly 15%. Notes on this clone: Its target is not known.

The CDR3 covers 16 residues. V was shortened by 0 bases and J by 6 bases, with 12 bases between the two germline ends. Germline CDR1 is SGHVS and CDR2 is FNYEAQ. Sequenced: CD4+ T cells sorted from blood. The sequence was obtained from a human donor in good health. The chain recombines TRBV7-6 with TRBJ1-6, with a weak D call TRBD1 (6 bases). The CDR3 DNA is TGTGCCAGCAGCTTAGCCCCAGGGGAGGGTAATTCACCCCTCCACTTT. Its protein is CASSLAPGEGNSPLHF.